Listed below are T cell receptor beta chains from one sample, sequenced in a study of blood T cell repertoires in COVID-19. Profiling relied on immunoSEQ multiplex PCR, and the TCRdb table lists in-frame clones only, not all of them. The sample contains some 220,000 clones, more than 70% of which appear only once. The specimen was peripheral blood. These receptors were obtained from a human donor in a cohort sampled during active COVID-19. Both conserved end residues are part of each CDR3. The D gene is left open where the match is weak. Part of the rows lack a size; the others show once, few, many or a class for expanded clones.

clone_size d_call j_call v_call cdr3_nt cdr3_aa
NA TRBD2 TRBJ2-3 TRBV7-2 TGTGCCAGCAGCCTAAGTAGCGGGCGCACAGATACGCAGTATTTT CASSLSSGRTDTQYF
NA TRBD2 TRBJ2-1 TRBV2 TGTGCCAGCAGTTCGACTAGCGGGACCTCTTACAATGAGCAGTTCTTC CASSSTSGTSYNEQFF
NA NA TRBJ1-1 TRBV12-5 TGTGCTAGTGGTTTGAGCGACAGCGAGGCTTTCTTT CASGLSDSEAFF
NA TRBD1 TRBJ1-2 TRBV28 TGTGCCAGCAGTTCTACCGGGACAGGGACCTACGGCTACACCTTC CASSSTGTGTYGYTF
NA TRBD1 TRBJ1-2 TRBV6-6 TGTGCCAGCAGTTACGGACAGGGGGCGGGTGGCTACACCTTC CASSYGQGAGGYTF
NA TRBD1 TRBJ2-2 TRBV4-1 TGCGCCAGCAGCCAGGGGCAGGGGGTAGCCGGGGAGCTGTTTTTT CASSQGQGVAGELFF
NA TRBD1 TRBJ1-5 TRBV7-8 TGTGCCAGCAGCTTAGGGACAGGGGGCTCTCAGCCCCAGCATTTT CASSLGTGGSQPQHF
NA TRBD2 TRBJ2-3 TRBV9 TGTGCCAGCAGCCCTTACCGGGGGTCGGGACTAGCGGGGGGCACAGATACGCAGTATTTT CASSPYRGSGLAGGTDTQYF
NA TRBD1 TRBJ2-3 TRBV5-1 TGCGCCAGCAGCTTGATTAGTGGGACAGGGGTAACAGATACGCAGTATTTT CASSLISGTGVTDTQYF
NA NA TRBJ2-3 TRBV9 TGTGCCAGCAGCGCTTTCACAGATACGCAGTATTTT CASSAFTDTQYF
NA NA TRBJ1-5 TRBV5-1 TGCGCCAGCAGGGGGGGGGCCGCGACTAGCAATCAGCCCCAGCATTTT CASRGGAATSNQPQHF
NA TRBD1 TRBJ1-1 TRBV14 TGTGCCAGCAGCCAGGGTTCCGGGACAGCAAACACTGAAGCTTTCTTT CASSQGSGTANTEAFF
NA NA TRBJ2-5 TRBV6-5 TGTGCCAGCAGTAACGGGGTTCAAGAGACCCAGTACTTC CASSNGVQETQYF
NA TRBD1 TRBJ1-2 TRBV19 TGTGCCAGTAGTCTCCGGGACAGGGGCGGCTACACCTTC CASSLRDRGGYTF
NA TRBD1 TRBJ1-2 TRBV25-1 TGTGCCAGCAGCTCAGGGGGAAACTATGGCTACACCTTC CASSSGGNYGYTF
NA NA TRBJ2-7 TRBV27 TGTGCCAGCAGTTTTGGGACATCCAACTACGAGCAGTACTTC CASSFGTSNYEQYF
NA NA TRBJ2-1 TRBV4-2 TGTGCCAGCAGCTCCCGAGAAGCGGCCTACAATGAGCAGTTCTTC CASSSREAAYNEQFF
few TRBD1 TRBJ1-1 TRBV7-9 TGTGCCAGCAGCTTAGGGGGACAGGGGAACACTGAAGCTTTCTTT CASSLGGQGNTEAFF